The subject of this entry is one TCR beta chain. What it recognizes is unknown. A much larger clonotype is one base distant, so this may be a read error. Original processing methods: What underpinned the distant-metastasis classifier for papillary thyroid cancer was the set of CDR3 differences across clinicopathological groups. Using MiXCR, TCRdb reanalyzed the PCR reads. It is TCRdb's table, rather than the study itself, that gives the V and J calls and clone size. This table holds 43,000 or so clones, roughly 15% found once. Until they underwent thyroid surgery, no patient had received any treatment. The data belong to a study of metastatic and nonmetastatic thyroid tumors. The wider study: Repertoires from malignant and benign thyroid patients were compared across blood and tumor or nodule tissue. Whole-study findings and limits: Across blood and tumor, TCR beta diversity in malignant thyroid tumors was reportedly significantly higher than in benign nodules.

The CDR3 runs 14 residues. Germline values: CDR1 SGHDT, CDR2 YYEEEE. Trimming cost V 9 bases and J 2 bases, with 14 bases left between them. The sequence was collected from a female donor with papillary thyroid cancer or a benign thyroid nodule (not recorded which). Some clones in this sample may be carry-over from other donors' samples. The J gene is TRBJ2-2, the V gene TRBV5-6; possible D gene TRBD1, 6 bases. The specimen sequenced was blood. This CDR3 reads CANRASVNTGELFF. The CDR3 DNA sequence: TGTGCCAACAGGGCGAGCGTAAACACCGGGGAGCTGTTTTTT.